This T cell receptor (beta chain) was sequenced in a study of early T cells in non-severe SARS-CoV-2 infection. For the study at large: The input, bulk RNA from unsorted whole blood, was sequenced, and chains were unpaired. Points from the study as a whole: Anti-spike CD8 specificities were favored by VDJdb matching, whose results missed private and CD4 specificities.

From germline, CDR1 is MNHNS and CDR2 SASEGT. This CDR3 contains 17 residues. V lost 4 bases and J 0 bases, leaving 15 bases between the germline ends. In the library, individual cDNA molecules carried attached unique molecular identifiers. TCRdb fed the 5' RACE reads into MiXCR, producing one record per CDR3 protein. The sample records 50,000 to 70,000 distinct CDR3 sequences, approximately 13% being singletons. On this clonotype itself: Its antigen is still unknown.

This clonotype was obtained from an adult who was a healthcare worker with PCR-confirmed SARS-CoV-2 infection or an uninfected control (not recorded which). The gene calls are TRBV6-1 and TRBJ2-2; TRBD2 is a possible D gene (6 bases). Sequencing was done on a sample of whole blood. In DNA, the CDR3 is TGTGCCAGCAGTGGAAGGGGAGGTGGTGCGAACACCGGGGAGCTGTTTTTT. Translated, it gives CASSGRGGGANTGELFF.